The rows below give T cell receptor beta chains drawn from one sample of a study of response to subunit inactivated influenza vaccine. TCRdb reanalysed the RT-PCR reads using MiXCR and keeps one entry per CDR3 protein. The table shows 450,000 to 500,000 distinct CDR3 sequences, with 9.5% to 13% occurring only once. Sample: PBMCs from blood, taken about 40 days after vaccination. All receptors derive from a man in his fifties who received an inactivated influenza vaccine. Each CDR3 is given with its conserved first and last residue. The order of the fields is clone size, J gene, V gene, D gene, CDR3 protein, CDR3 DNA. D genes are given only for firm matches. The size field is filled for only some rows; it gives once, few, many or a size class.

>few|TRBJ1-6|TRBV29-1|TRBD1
CSVSEGQGNSPLHF
TGCAGCGTTTCGGAAGGACAGGGTAATTCACCCCTCCACTTT
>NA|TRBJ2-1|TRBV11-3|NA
CASSLHPGTPPNEQFF
TGTGCCAGCAGCTTACACCCCGGGACTCCCCCCAATGAGCAGTTCTTC
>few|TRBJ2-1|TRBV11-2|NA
CASSPWTGPSGSYNEQFF
TGTGCCAGCAGCCCCTGGACCGGTCCTAGTGGCTCCTACAATGAGCAGTTCTTC
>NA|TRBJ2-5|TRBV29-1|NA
CSVEMPGMKTQYF
TGCAGCGTTGAAATGCCAGGGATGAAGACCCAGTACTTC
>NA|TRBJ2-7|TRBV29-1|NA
CSVDRQTGPMEQYF
TGCAGCGTTGACAGGCAGACGGGCCCTATGGAGCAGTACTTC
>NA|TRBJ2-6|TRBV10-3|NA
CAISYTGGVSSGANVLTF
TGTGCCATCAGTTATACAGGGGGGGTAAGCTCTGGGGCCAACGTCCTGACTTTC
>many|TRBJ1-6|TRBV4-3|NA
CASSQDLTDTSSPLHF
TGCGCCAGCAGCCAAGATTTGACCGACACCTCTTCCCCCCTCCACTTT
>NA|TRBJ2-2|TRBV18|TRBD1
CASSPQGASDTGELFF
TGTGCCAGCTCACCACAGGGGGCGTCGGACACCGGGGAGCTGTTTTTT
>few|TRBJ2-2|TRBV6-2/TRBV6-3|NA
CASSVTATGELFF
TGTGCCAGCAGTGTGACAGCCACCGGGGAGCTGTTTTTT
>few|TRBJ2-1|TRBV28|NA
CASSHGRPNEQFF
TGTGCCAGCAGTCACGGGCGCCCCAATGAGCAGTTCTTC
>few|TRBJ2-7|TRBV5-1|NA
CASSSAGTVANYEQYF
TGCGCCAGCAGCTCGGCGGGGACAGTTGCGAACTACGAGCAGTACTTC
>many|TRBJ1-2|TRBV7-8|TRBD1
CASSWRDSPGAGYTF
TGTGCCAGCAGCTGGAGGGACAGCCCGGGAGCAGGCTACACCTTC
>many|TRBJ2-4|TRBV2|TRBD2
CASRRLAGGDIQYF
TGTGCCAGCAGACGACTAGCGGGAGGGGACATTCAGTACTTC
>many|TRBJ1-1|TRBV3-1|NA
CASSQGSVGGRTEAFF
TGTGCCAGCAGCCAAGGCTCGGTTGGGGGACGCACTGAAGCTTTCTTT
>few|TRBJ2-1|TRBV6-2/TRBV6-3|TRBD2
CASRKGREGYNEQFF
TGTGCCAGCAGAAAAGGGCGGGAGGGCTACAATGAGCAGTTCTTC
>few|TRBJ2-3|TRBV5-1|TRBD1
CASSLGVDRGISTDTQYF
TGCGCCAGCAGCTTGGGGGTCGACAGGGGGATCAGCACAGATACGCAGTATTTT
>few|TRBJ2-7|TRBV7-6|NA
CASSFFYFDTVPYEQYF
TGTGCCAGCAGCTTTTTCTACTTCGATACGGTTCCGTACGAGCAGTACTTC
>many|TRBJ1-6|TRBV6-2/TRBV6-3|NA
CAINRPGRGSPLHF
TGTGCCATCAATCGCCCGGGCCGAGGATCACCCCTCCACTTT
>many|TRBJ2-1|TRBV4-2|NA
CASSSLRDLYNEQFF
TGTGCCAGCAGTAGTTTGCGGGACTTATACAATGAGCAGTTCTTC
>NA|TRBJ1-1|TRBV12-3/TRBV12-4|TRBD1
CASSPPTGANTEAFF
TGTGCCAGCAGTCCTCCGACAGGGGCCAACACTGAAGCTTTCTTT
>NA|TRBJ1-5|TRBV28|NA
CASSLTRKTPQHF
TGTGCCAGCAGTCTTACACGGAAAACGCCCCAGCATTTT
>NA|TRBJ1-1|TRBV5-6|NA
CASSRGPEAFF
TGTGCCAGCAGCCGAGGGCCCGAAGCTTTCTTT
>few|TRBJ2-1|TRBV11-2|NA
CASSLDWASANEQFF
TGTGCCAGCAGCTTAGATTGGGCTAGTGCCAATGAGCAGTTCTTC
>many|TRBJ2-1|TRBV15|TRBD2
CATSRAGLAATYNEQFF
TGTGCCACCAGCAGAGCGGGACTAGCGGCAACCTACAATGAGCAGTTCTTC
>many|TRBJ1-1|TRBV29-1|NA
CSALFRVNTEAFF
TGCAGCGCCTTATTCAGGGTCAACACTGAAGCTTTCTTT
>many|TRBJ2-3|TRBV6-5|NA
CASSYGVIGTDTQYF
TGTGCCAGCAGTTACGGGGTAATAGGCACAGATACGCAGTATTTT
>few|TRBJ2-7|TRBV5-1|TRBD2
CASSLRLAGPYEQYF
TGCGCCAGCAGCTTACGTCTAGCGGGGCCCTACGAGCAGTACTTC
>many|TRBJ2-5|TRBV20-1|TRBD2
CSARDRTSGETQYF
TGCAGTGCTAGAGATCGAACTAGCGGGGAGACCCAGTACTTC
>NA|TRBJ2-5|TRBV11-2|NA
CASSLDFYRGSIKETQYF
TGTGCCAGCAGCTTAGATTTCTATCGGGGGTCCATAAAAGAGACCCAGTACTTC
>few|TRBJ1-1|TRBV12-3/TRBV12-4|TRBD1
CASSFHRGAEAFF
TGTGCCAGCAGTTTCCACAGGGGGGCTGAAGCTTTTTTT
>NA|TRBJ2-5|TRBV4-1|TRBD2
CASSPRLPSGEGTQYF
TGCGCCAGCAGCCCTCGCCTTCCAAGCGGGGAGGGGACCCAGTACTTC
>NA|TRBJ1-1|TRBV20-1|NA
CSARKTGLTLNTEAFF
TGCAGTGCTAGAAAAACAGGGCTTACACTGAACACTGAAGCTTTCTTT
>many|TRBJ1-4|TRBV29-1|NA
CSYTTPIANEKLFF
TGCAGCTATACCACCCCTATTGCTAATGAAAAACTGTTTTTT
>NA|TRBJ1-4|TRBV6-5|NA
CASSYSGEKLFF
TGTGCCAGCAGTTACAGTGGTGAAAAACTGTTTTTT
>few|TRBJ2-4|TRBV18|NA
CASSPPGNGKNIQYF
TGTGCCAGCTCACCGCCAGGGAACGGGAAAAACATTCAGTACTTC
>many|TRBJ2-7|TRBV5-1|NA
CASSLVQNYEQYF
TGCGCCAGCAGCTTGGTACAGAACTACGAGCAGTACTTC